Listed below are T cell receptor beta chains from one sample, sequenced in a study of human T cells and chemical hapten exposure. TCRdb passed the RACE reads through MiXCR, listing each CDR3 protein once. In the table there are roughly 50,000 distinct CDR3 sequences, approximately 11% of which are singletons. Sequenced here: whole blood, sampled in connection with sensitization to the hapten diphenylcyclopropenone (DPC). Receptors originate from a woman aged 40 to 50 with alopecia areata. Some clones in this sample may be carry-over from other donors' samples. CDR3s include the opening cysteine and the closing phenylalanine or tryptophan. Each record gives: clone size, J gene, V gene, D gene, CDR3 protein, CDR3 DNA. A D gene is named only where the DNA matches it firmly. Not every row has a clone size; where given, it reads once, few, many or a size class.

.	TRBJ1-2	TRBV5-1	.	CASSLTPGTTRGYTF	TGCGCCAGCAGCCTAACCCCCGGGACAACGCGGGGCTACACCTTC
.	TRBJ1-6	TRBV27	.	CASRVRSSSYNSPLHF	TGTGCCAGCAGAGTGAGATCAAGCTCCTATAATTCACCCCTCCACTTT
.	TRBJ2-6	TRBV4-1	.	CASSQVDMGFSGANVLTF	TGCGCCAGCAGCCAAGTTGACATGGGCTTCTCTGGGGCCAACGTCCTGACTTTC
many	TRBJ2-5	TRBV11-2	TRBD1	CASNPQGALQETQYF	TGTGCCAGCAACCCCCAGGGGGCCCTCCAAGAGACCCAGTACTTC
many	TRBJ2-3	TRBV23-1	TRBD1	CASRTGIRRDTQYF	TGCGCCAGCAGGACAGGGATCCGCAGGGATACGCAGTATTTT
many	TRBJ2-5	TRBV5-1	.	CASSGEETQYF	TGCGCCAGCTCCGGGGAAGAGACCCAGTACTTC
.	TRBJ2-2	TRBV28	TRBD1	CASRPTGGLRTGELFF	TGTGCCAGCAGGCCTACAGGGGGCTTGAGGACCGGGGAGCTGTTTTTT
many	TRBJ2-7	TRBV10-1	TRBD2	CASSEGGSGYEQYF	TGCGCCAGCAGTGAAGGCGGGAGCGGGTACGAGCAGTACTTC
many	TRBJ1-2	TRBV9	.	CASSAQIEAYYGYTF	TGTGCCAGCAGCGCCCAAATTGAGGCATACTATGGCTACACCTTC
.	TRBJ1-1	TRBV18	.	CASSPGLEEAFF	TGTGCCAGCTCACCAGGACTAGAAGAAGCTTTCTTT
few	TRBJ1-3	TRBV9	TRBD1	CASSAGQADTIYF	TGTGCCAGCAGCGCCGGACAGGCGGATACCATATATTTT
few	TRBJ1-5	TRBV6-5	.	CASSRTGRNQPQHF	TGTGCCAGCAGTCGTACAGGACGCAATCAGCCCCAGCATTTT
few	TRBJ1-6	TRBV18	.	CASSPRQVRDNSPLHF	TGTGCCAGCTCACCCCGACAGGTTCGGGATAATTCACCCCTCCACTTT
many	TRBJ2-5	TRBV7-9	TRBD1	CASSSGQGITQYF	TGTGCCAGCAGCTCTGGACAGGGAATTACCCAGTACTTC
few	TRBJ2-5	TRBV30	.	CAWSGETQYF	TGTGCCTGGAGTGGAGAGACCCAGTACTTC
many	TRBJ2-3	TRBV3-1	.	CASSRQGTDTQYF	TGTGCCAGCAGCCGACAGGGCACAGATACGCAGTATTTT
.	TRBJ2-3	TRBV4-3	.	CASSQSPADTQYF	TGCGCCAGCAGCCAAAGCCCCGCAGATACGCAGTATTTT
.	TRBJ2-1	TRBV7-9	TRBD1	CAMGHPGGADNEQFF	TGTGCCATGGGCCATCCAGGGGGCGCGGACAATGAGCAGTTCTTC
few	TRBJ2-5	TRBV4-1	.	CASSLRTGQETQYF	TGCGCCAGCAGCTTACGGACTGGCCAAGAGACCCAGTACTTC
.	TRBJ2-7	TRBV7-2	TRBD1	CASSSRSSGTGAEQYF	TGTGCCAGCAGCTCGAGGAGTTCCGGGACAGGCGCCGAGCAGTACTTC
.	TRBJ2-1	TRBV9	TRBD2	CASSEHGTSGNNEQFF	TGTGCCAGCAGCGAACACGGGACTAGCGGAAACAATGAGCAGTTCTTC
few	TRBJ1-1	TRBV18	.	CASLPREDTEAFF	TGTGCCAGCTTACCAAGGGAGGACACTGAAGCTTTCTTT
few	TRBJ2-1	TRBV9	TRBD1	CATSRGDSNNEQFF	TGTGCCACCTCGAGAGGGGACAGCAACAATGAGCAGTTCTTC
few	TRBJ2-5	TRBV4-3	TRBD2	CASSQGVIAGPVTQYF	TGCGCCAGCAGCCAAGGTGTAATAGCGGGGCCTGTGACCCAGTACTTC
.	TRBJ2-7	TRBV19	.	CASSMRTFSYEQYF	TGTGCCAGTAGTATGCGGACATTTTCCTACGAGCAGTACTTC
few	TRBJ1-2	TRBV19	.	CASSRDINYGYTF	TGTGCCAGTAGCCGGGACATTAACTATGGCTACACCTTC
many	TRBJ1-3	TRBV18	.	CASPGITRNTIYF	TGTGCCAGCCCAGGGATTACCCGAAACACCATATATTTT
few	TRBJ2-7	TRBV6-5	.	CASSKGGTLSYEQYF	TGTGCCAGCAGCAAAGGGGGAACCTTGTCCTACGAGCAGTACTTC
many	TRBJ2-5	TRBV7-6	TRBD2	CASSSAGGGETQYF	TGTGCCAGCAGCTCCGCGGGAGGGGGGGAGACCCAGTACTTC
.	TRBJ2-3	TRBV7-6	.	CASSLISSWDSTDTQYF	TGTGCCAGCAGCTTAATTTCGTCCTGGGACAGCACAGATACGCAGTATTTT
many	TRBJ1-1	TRBV12-5	.	CASGDIGREAFF	TGTGCTAGTGGGGACATAGGCCGAGAAGCTTTCTTT
.	TRBJ1-4	TRBV24-1	TRBD1	CVPRGKTNEKLFF	TGTGTCCCCAGGGGGAAGACTAATGAAAAACTGTTTTTT
few	TRBJ2-1	TRBV7-9	TRBD1	CASSPLTGSSYNEQFF	TGTGCCAGCAGCCCGTTGACAGGGAGCTCCTACAATGAGCAGTTCTTC
few	TRBJ2-1	TRBV7-9	.	CASSPPGEYNEQFF	TGTGCCAGCAGCCCTCCAGGGGAATACAATGAGCAGTTCTTC
few	TRBJ1-5	TRBV12-3/TRBV12-4	.	CASSFMGGEVPQHF	TGTGCCAGCAGTTTTATGGGGGGGGAGGTGCCCCAGCATTTT
few	TRBJ2-5	TRBV11-2	TRBD2	CASSPRTSAGGETQYF	TGTGCCAGCAGCCCCCGGACTAGCGCGGGCGGGGAGACCCAGTACTTC
.	TRBJ2-7	TRBV5-1	TRBD2	CASSPGGKGDEQYF	TGCGCCAGCAGCCCGGGAGGTAAGGGCGACGAGCAGTACTTC
many	TRBJ2-5	TRBV5-1	TRBD1	CASSPRTGGGGTQYF	TGCGCCAGCAGCCCCCGGACAGGGGGCGGAGGGACCCAGTACTTC
.	TRBJ1-4	TRBV27	TRBD1	CASTLRGLANEKLFF	TGTGCCAGCACCCTTAGGGGGCTGGCTAATGAAAAACTGTTTTTT
.	TRBJ2-5	TRBV20-1	.	CSATGTGGETQYF	TGCAGTGCTACCGGGACTGGCGGAGAGACCCAGTACTTC
few	TRBJ2-5	TRBV28	.	CASSLGIYTQYF	TGTGCCAGCAGTTTGGGAATTTACACCCAGTACTTC
few	TRBJ2-1	TRBV18	TRBD2	CASSPRFGGRSVNEQFF	TGTGCCAGCTCACCGCGCTTTGGCGGGAGAAGTGTTAATGAGCAGTTCTTC